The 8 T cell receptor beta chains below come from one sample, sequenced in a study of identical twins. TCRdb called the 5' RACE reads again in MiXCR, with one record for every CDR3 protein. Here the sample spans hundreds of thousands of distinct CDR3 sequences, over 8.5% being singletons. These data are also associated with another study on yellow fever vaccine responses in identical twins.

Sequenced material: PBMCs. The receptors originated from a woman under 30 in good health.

The CDR3 region is CASSPLLTSSGANVLTF. CDR3 bases: TGTGCCAGCAGCCCACTTTTAACGTCTAGTGGGGCCAACGTCCTGACTTTC. This rearrangement joins TRBV3-1 to TRBJ2-6, with D unclear. CDR3 length equals 17 residues. Trimming took 4 bases from V and 3 from J, leaving 16 bases between them. Per the germline V gene, CDR1 is LGHDT and CDR2 is YNNKEL (reference sequence).

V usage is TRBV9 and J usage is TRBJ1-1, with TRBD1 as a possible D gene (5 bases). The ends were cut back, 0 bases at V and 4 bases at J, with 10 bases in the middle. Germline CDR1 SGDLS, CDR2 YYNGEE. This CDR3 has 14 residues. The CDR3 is CASSVAGNPTEAFF. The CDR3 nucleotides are TGTGCCAGCAGCGTAGCAGGGAATCCCACTGAAGCTTTCTTT.

The CDR3 DNA is TGTGCCAGCAGCCCCGGTGGGAACAGGGATGTCGACGAGCAGTACTTC. This sequence encodes CASSPGGNRDVDEQYF. The genes are TRBV7-8 and TRBJ2-7, with D maybe TRBD1 (6 bases). V was pared by 5 bases and J by 5 bases, with 22 bases between. Germline values: CDR1 SGHVS, CDR2 FQNEAQ. The CDR3 covers 16 residues. Based on the CDR3 plus reference TRBV7-8 and TRBJ2-7, the full variable domain is GAGVSQSPRYKVAKRGQDVALRCDPISGHVSLFWYQQALGQGPEFLTYFQNEAQLDKSGLPSDRFFAERPEGSVSTLKIQRTQQEDSAVYLCASSPGGNRDVDEQYFGPGTRLTVT.

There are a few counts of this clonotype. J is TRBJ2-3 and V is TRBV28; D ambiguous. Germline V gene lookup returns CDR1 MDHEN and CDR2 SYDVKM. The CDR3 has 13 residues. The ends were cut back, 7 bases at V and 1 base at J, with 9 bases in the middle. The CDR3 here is CASTLGGTDTQYF. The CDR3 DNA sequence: TGTGCCAGCACCCTTGGGGGCACAGATACGCAGTATTTT.

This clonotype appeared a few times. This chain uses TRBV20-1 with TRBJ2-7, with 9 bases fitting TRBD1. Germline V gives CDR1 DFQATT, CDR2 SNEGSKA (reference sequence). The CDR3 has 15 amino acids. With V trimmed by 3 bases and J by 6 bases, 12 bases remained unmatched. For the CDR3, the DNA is TGCAGTGCTAGGGTGGCCGGGACAGGGTATTTCGAGCAGTACTTC. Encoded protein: CSARVAGTGYFEQYF.

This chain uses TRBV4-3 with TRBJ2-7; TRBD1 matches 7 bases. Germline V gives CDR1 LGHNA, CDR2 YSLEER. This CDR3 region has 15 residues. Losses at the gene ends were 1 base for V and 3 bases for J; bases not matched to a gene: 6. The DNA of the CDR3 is TGCGCCAGCAGCCAAGGTCTAGGGGGCCGCTACGAGCAGTACTTC. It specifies CASSQGLGGRYEQYF.

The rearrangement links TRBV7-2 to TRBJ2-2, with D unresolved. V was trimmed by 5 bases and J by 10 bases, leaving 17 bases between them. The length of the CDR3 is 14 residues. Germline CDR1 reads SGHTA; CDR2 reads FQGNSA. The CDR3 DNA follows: TGTGCCAGCAGCCCTTCCGGGCTCCAAGTGGAGCTGTTTTTT. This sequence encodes CASSPSGLQVELFF.

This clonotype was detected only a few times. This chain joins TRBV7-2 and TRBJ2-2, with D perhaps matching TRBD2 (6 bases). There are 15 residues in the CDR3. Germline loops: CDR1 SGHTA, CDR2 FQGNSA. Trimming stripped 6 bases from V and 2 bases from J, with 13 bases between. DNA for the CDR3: TGTGCCAGCAGACCATTCGGGGGAAACACCGGGGAGCTGTTTTTT. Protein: CASRPFGGNTGELFF.